These 21 T cell receptor beta chains were all obtained from the same sample, sequenced in a study of blood T cell repertoires in COVID-19. Sequenced by immunoSEQ multiplex PCR; TCRdb stores in-frame clones only, minus some. Of around 220,000 clones listed, over 75% are singletons. The source material was peripheral blood. The source is a woman in her thirties or forties who had recovered from COVID-19.

This rearrangement joins TRBV28 to TRBJ2-3; the match to TRBD2 covers 8 bases. The CDR3 spans 14 residues. V was pared by 5 bases and J by 4 bases, with 5 bases of the junction left unmatched. Germline CDR1 reads MDHEN; CDR2 reads SYDVKM. The CDR3: CASSQLRGADTQYF. DNA for the CDR3: TGTGCCAGCAGTCAATTGCGGGGGGCAGATACGCAGTATTTT. The full variable domain, in which reference TRBV28 and TRBJ2-3 provide the parts outside the CDR3, is DVKVTQSSRYLVKRTGEKVFLECVQDMDHENMFWYRQDPGLGLRLIYFSYDVKMKEKGDIPEGYSVSREKKERFSLILESASTNQTSMYLCASSQLRGADTQYFGPGTRLTVL.

This clone was recorded once. The chain couples TRBV7-9 to TRBJ1-4, with TRBD1 as a possible D gene (5 bases). The CDR3 covers 16 residues. CDR1 and CDR2 from the germline V gene are SEHNR and FQNEAQ (reference sequence). The V end was cut by 4 bases, the J end by 0 bases, with 12 bases between. CDR3 in DNA: TGTGCCAGCAGCTCTCCGGGGGTGCCAACTAATGAAAAACTGTTTTTT. It codes for CASSSPGVPTNEKLFF.

The chain couples TRBV16 to TRBJ1-5, with 9 nucleotides matching TRBD1. CDR1 and CDR2 from the germline V gene are KGHSY and FQNENV. V shed 2 bases and J 0 bases; nucleotides not matched to a gene: 2. The CDR3 contains 16 residues. The CDR3 DNA follows: TGTGCCAGCAGCCAAGGGACAGGGTCTAGCAATCAGCCCCAGCATTTT. Protein sequence: CASSQGTGSSNQPQHF.

The gene calls are TRBV7-3 and TRBJ2-2; perhaps TRBD1 as D (6 bases). From germline, CDR1 is SGHTA and CDR2 FQGTGA. The CDR3 runs 15 residues. Trimming left V 2 bases short and J 5 bases short, with 12 bases between. The CDR3 nucleotides are TGTGCCAGCAGCTTAGGTGGGACAAGAACCGGGGAGCTGTTTTTT. This codes for CASSLGGTRTGELFF.

This clone was detected once. The chain is built from TRBV7-2 and TRBJ2-2; 8 bases map to TRBD1. This CDR3 region has 16 residues. V was pared by 5 bases and J by 5 bases, with 10 bases of the junction left unmatched. Germline assignment: CDR1 SGHTA and CDR2 FQGNSA. The CDR3 loop reads CASSTLGQGETGELFF. The CDR3 bases are TGTGCCAGCAGCACCCTCGGACAGGGAGAGACCGGGGAGCTGTTTTTT.

This chain joins TRBV19 and TRBJ2-1, with 7 bases lining up with TRBD1. Trimming at V came to 5 bases and at J to 6 bases, leaving 7 bases not matched to a gene. CDR3 length equals 14 residues. Per the germline V gene, CDR1 is LNHDA and CDR2 is SQIVND (reference sequence). The CDR3 here is CASSRRGLGNEQFF. For the CDR3, the DNA is TGTGCCAGTAGTCGAAGGGGGCTAGGCAATGAGCAGTTCTTC.

V usage is TRBV11-2 and J usage is TRBJ2-1; TRBD2 agrees at 16 bases. There are 17 residues in the CDR3. V shed 3 bases and J 9 bases; nucleotides not matched to a gene: 8. Germline lookup yields CDR1 SGHAT and CDR2 FQNNGV. The CDR3 DNA is TGTGCCAGCAGCTTCCCGGGACTAGCGGGGGGGCCGGGTGAGCAGTTCTTC. This translates into CASSFPGLAGGPGEQFF. The variable domain in full, with the rest retrieved from reference TRBV11-2 and TRBJ2-1, is EAGVAQSPRYKIIEKRQSVAFWCNPISGHATLYWYQQILGQGPKLLIQFQNNGVVDDSQLPKDRFSAERLKGVDSTLKIQPAKLEDSAVYLCASSFPGLAGGPGEQFFGPGTRLTVL.

The chain combines TRBV6-2 or TRBV6-3 with TRBJ1-5, with a weak D call TRBD1 (6 bases). Germline CDR1 MNHEY, CDR2 SVGEGT. This CDR3 spans 15 amino acids. Between the trimmed V and J ends, which lost 4 bases and 2 bases, there was a span of 12 bases. The CDR3 coding sequence is TGTGCCAGCAGTTTGCCGGGACAAGGCAATCAGCCCCAGCATTTT. It translates to CASSLPGQGNQPQHF.

The chain is built from TRBV6-5 and TRBJ1-2; 7 nucleotides agree with TRBD1. V shed 8 bases and J 2 bases; nucleotides not matched to a gene: 11. This CDR3 spans 15 amino acids. Germline CDR1 and CDR2: MNHEY and SVGAGI. The CDR3 DNA reads TGTGCCAGCGGACCCCCAGACAGGGCCAACTATGGCTACACCTTC. Protein sequence: CASGPPDRANYGYTF.

The chain has TRBV7-2 and TRBJ2-1; TRBD2 matches 7 bases. V dropped 4 bases and J dropped 4; count of bases not matched to a gene: 10. Germline assignment: CDR1 SGHTA and CDR2 FQGNSA. The CDR3 has 16 residues. The DNA of the CDR3 is TGTGCCAGCAGCTACACGCGGGGGAGGGGTTACAATGAGCAGTTCTTC. Residues: CASSYTRGRGYNEQFF.

The J gene is TRBJ1-2, the V gene TRBV3-1 (or the pseudogene TRBV3-2); D might be TRBD1 (5 bases). Germline CDR1 LGHDT, CDR2 YNNKEL (reference sequence). This CDR3 has 14 amino acids. V lost 4 bases to trimming and J lost 4 bases, with 13 bases between them. CDR3 in amino acids: CASSLSGGVYGYTF. CDR3 in DNA: TGTGCCAGCAGCCTCTCGGGGGGTGTCTATGGCTACACCTTC.

This chain connects TRBV13 to TRBJ1-1; no firm D call. The CDR3 is 11 amino acids. Germline CDR1 and CDR2: PRHDT and FYEKMQ (reference sequence). Trimming left V 5 bases short and J 7 bases short, with 8 bases between. The CDR3 DNA sequence: TGTGCCAGCAGCACCCGGGGTGAAGCTTTCTTT. Its protein is CASSTRGEAFF.

Notes on this clone: The junction departs from germline at one end; a sequencing error may be responsible. The CDR3 coding sequence is TGTGCCAGCAGCACTAGCGGGGGGACCACAGGTACGCAGTATTTT. It is translated as CASSTSGGTTGTQYF. The chain combines TRBV11-2 with TRBJ2-3, with 12 bases matching TRBD2. The germline V gene encodes CDR1 SGHAT and CDR2 FQNNGV. The CDR3 spans 15 residues.

This clone occurred once. The chain recombines TRBV12-5 with TRBJ2-3; 13 bases agree with TRBD2. The CDR3 spans 16 residues. CDR1 is LGHNT and CDR2 is FRNRAP in the germline V gene. J lost 4 bases, V lost 6 bases, and 7 bases had no gene match. CDR3 sequence: CASGRQLAGGPDTQYF. In DNA form, the CDR3 reads TGTGCTAGTGGCCGCCAACTAGCGGGGGGGCCAGATACGCAGTATTTT.

The chain uses TRBV3-1 (or the pseudogene TRBV3-2) and TRBJ1-2, with 7 nucleotides matching TRBD1. With 1 base clipped from V and 7 bases from J, the junction kept 3 bases outside the gene matches. CDR1 is LGHDT, CDR2 YNNKEL, per germline (reference sequence). CDR3 length: 13 amino acids. Here the CDR3 reads CASSQGYRGGYTF. In DNA form, the CDR3 reads TGTGCCAGCAGCCAAGGATACAGGGGTGGCTACACCTTC.

This clone was counted once. The chain links TRBV30 to TRBJ2-7; the match to TRBD2 covers 9 bases. This CDR3 has 13 residues. V trimming: 5 bases; J trimming: 2 bases; junction bases outside the gene matches: 4. CDR1 and CDR2 from the germline V gene are GTSNPN and SVGIG (reference sequence). The CDR3 loop is CAWAGGAAYEQYF. CDR3 coding DNA: TGTGCCTGGGCGGGGGGGGCGGCCTACGAGCAGTACTTC.

The J gene is TRBJ2-3, the V gene TRBV9; a possible D gene is TRBD2 (6 bases). The V end lost 3 bases, the J end lost 10 bases, and 12 bases lay between the germline ends. The CDR3 extends over 12 amino acids. Germline assignment: CDR1 SGDLS and CDR2 YYNGEE. CDR3: CASSETWGAQYF. In nucleotides, the CDR3 is TGTGCCAGCAGCGAAACCTGGGGGGCGCAGTATTTT.

In this sample, this clone turned up once. The rearrangement uses TRBV11-2 and TRBJ2-7; the D gene is possibly TRBD1 (6 bases). This CDR3 has 14 residues. The germline V gene encodes CDR1 SGHAT and CDR2 FQNNGV. Trimming cost V 3 bases and J 4 bases, with 13 bases left between them. CDR3 nucleotide sequence: TGTGCCAGCAGCTTTGGGACACCACCTTACGAGCAGTACTTC. This gives the protein CASSFGTPPYEQYF.

The chain joins TRBV4-3 to TRBJ2-7, with a possible D match to TRBD2 (5 bases). Germline V gives CDR1 LGHNA, CDR2 YSLEER. Trimming shortened V by 5 bases and J by 4 bases, and 24 bases separated the two germline ends. CDR3 length equals 17 residues. The CDR3 sequence: CASSLQAGGADRYEQYF. The CDR3 nucleotides read TGCGCCAGCAGCTTACAAGCAGGAGGAGCCGATCGTTACGAGCAGTACTTC.

The chain is built from TRBV7-2 and TRBJ2-5; D possibly corresponds to TRBD1 (6 bases). Trimming took 2 bases from V and 4 from J, leaving 14 bases between them. This CDR3 contains 15 residues. The germline V gene has CDR1 SGHTA and CDR2 FQGNSA. CDR3 region: CASSLQGRQRETQYF. CDR3 DNA sequence: TGTGCCAGCAGCTTACAGGGGAGACAACGAGAGACCCAGTACTTC.

Note on this clone: An end of the junction differs from the germline gene, which may be a read error. The genes are TRBV29-1 and TRBJ2-1; 7 bases are shared with TRBD2. This CDR3 is 13 amino acids long. Germline V gene lookup returns CDR1 SQVTM and CDR2 ANQGSEA. The CDR3 region has the DNA TGCAGCGTTGGAGGTCAATACACGGGACTACGGATCTTC. This encodes CSVGGQYTGLRIF.